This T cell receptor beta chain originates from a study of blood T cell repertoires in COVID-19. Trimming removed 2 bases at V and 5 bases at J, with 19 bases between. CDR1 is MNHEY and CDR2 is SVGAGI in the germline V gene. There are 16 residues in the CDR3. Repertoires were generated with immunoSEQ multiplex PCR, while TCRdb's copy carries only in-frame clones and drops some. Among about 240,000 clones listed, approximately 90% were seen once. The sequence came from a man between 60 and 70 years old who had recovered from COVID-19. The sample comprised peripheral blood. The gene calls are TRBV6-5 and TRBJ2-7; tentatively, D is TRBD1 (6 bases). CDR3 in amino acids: CASSYLGMGARDEQYF. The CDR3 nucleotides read TGTGCCAGCAGTTACCTCGGCATGGGGGCTCGCGACGAGCAGTACTTC.